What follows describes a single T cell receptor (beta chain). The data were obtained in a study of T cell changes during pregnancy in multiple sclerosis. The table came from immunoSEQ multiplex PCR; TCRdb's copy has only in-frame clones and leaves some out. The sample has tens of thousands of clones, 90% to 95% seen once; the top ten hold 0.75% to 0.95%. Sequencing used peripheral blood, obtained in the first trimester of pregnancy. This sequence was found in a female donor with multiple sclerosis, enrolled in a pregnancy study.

CDR3 coding DNA: TGTGCCAGCAGCTTAACGGGCAGCAAAGAGACCCAGTACTTC. Translating it yields CASSLTGSKETQYF. The chain uses TRBV7-3 and TRBJ2-5; D uncertain. Looked up from germline, CDR1 is SGHTA and CDR2 is FQGTGA. Trimming left V 0 bases short and J 3 bases short, with 8 bases between. The CDR3 is made up of 14 amino acids.